Below, 27 T cell receptor delta chains from the same sample are listed, as sequenced in a study of gamma-delta T cells after stem cell transplantation. TCRdb processed the RT-PCR reads again with the CATT caller. The repertoire includes 1,500 or so delta-chain clones, 1.5% to 2% of them detected once, and less than 45% sits in the top ten. Sequenced: gamma-delta T cells. These receptors all stem from a human donor. It is not recorded whose cells these are; they may come from a transplant donor.

This clone appeared a few times. A much larger clone lies one base from this, so it may be a read error. This sample also contains other DNA sequences that code for the same CDR3. V is TRDV1 and J is TRDJ3; 7 bases agree with TRDD2. Germline loops: CDR1 TSWWSYY, CDR2 QGS. J gave up 2 bases and V 3 bases, and 25 bases lay outside the gene matches. CDR3 size: 24 residues. CDR3 sequence reads: CALGDRFLPWDLDRTTWDTRQMFF. In DNA form, the CDR3 reads TGTGCTCTTGGGGATCGATTCCTACCCTGGGACCTGGATAGGACGACCTGGGACACCCGACAGATGTTTTTC.

In this sample, this clone turned up a few times. The likely explanation is a read error, given a far larger clone one base away. J is TRDJ1 and V is TRDV2; maybe TRDD3 (6 bases). The CDR3 contains 21 residues. Germline V gives CDR1 GEAIGNYY, CDR2 EKD. The CDR3 region has the DNA TGTGCCTGTGGCACCGGACTGGGAATGATGCGAGCAGCGGATAACACCGATAAACTCATCTTT. Translating it yields CACGTGLGMMRAADNTDKLIF.

Note on this clone: A far larger clone is one base from this, pointing to a likely read error. Other nucleotide sequences in the sample specify the same CDR3. The rearrangement uses TRDV2 and TRDJ1; tentatively, D is TRDD3 (5 bases). CDR1 GEAIGNYY and CDR2 EKD come from the germline V gene. The CDR3 is made up of 16 amino acids. Trimming took off 1 base at V and 3 bases at J, with 17 bases between the two ends. This chain's CDR3 is CACDTVGDTYPDKLIF. CDR3 sequence (DNA): TGTGCCTGTGACACTGTGGGCGATACTTACCCCGATAAACTCATCTTT.

Within the sample, this clone is medium-sized. The same CDR3 arises from other DNA sequences in this sample as well. V is TRDV1 and J is TRDJ1; possibly TRDD2 or TRDD3 for D (8 bases each). Germline V gene sequence: CDR1 TSWWSYY, CDR2 QGS. The CDR3 is 23 residues long. Trimming took 0 bases from V and 1 from J, leaving 33 bases between them. The CDR3 spells CALGELGLPNILGGLRGTDKLIF. The CDR3 bases are TGTGCTCTTGGGGAACTTGGCCTTCCTAACATACTTGGGGGATTAAGGGGCACCGATAAACTCATCTTT.

The J gene is TRDJ1, the V gene TRDV3, with 12 bases that match TRDD3. There are 22 residues in the CDR3. The junction had 26 bases not matched to a gene; V was cut back by 3 bases and J by 0 bases. Germline loops: CDR1 TVYSNPD, CDR2 GDNSRS (reference sequence). CDR3 in amino acids: CAFQRWDWGIPYPSWYTDKLIF. CDR3 nucleotide sequence: TGTGCCTTCCAGAGATGGGACTGGGGGATACCGTACCCCTCCTGGTACACCGATAAACTCATCTTT.

This clone has only a few counts. A read error is likely here: a far larger clone is one base away. The sample carries other DNA sequences with the same CDR3. This chain uses TRDV3 with TRDJ1, with 10 bases matching TRDD3. CDR3 length: 18 residues. V shed 4 bases and J 5 bases; nucleotides not matched to a gene: 22. Germline-derived CDR1 and CDR2 are TVYSNPD and GDNSRS (reference sequence). CDR3 in DNA: TGTGCCTCTATTCAGCTTTCTCATACTGGGGGATGGTGTGATAAACTCATCTTT. It codes for CASIQLSHTGGWCDKLIF.

This clone has just a few counts. The protein that TCRdb holds for this DNA derives from a much larger clone and differs from the translated DNA at residue 8, which likely indicates a read error; the protein shown here is translated from the DNA. The V call is TRDV2, the J call TRDJ1, with TRDD3 as a possible D gene (6 bases). The CDR3 has 16 residues. Trimming left V 0 bases short and J 0 bases short, with 13 bases between. CDR1 and CDR2 from the germline V gene are GEAIGNYY and EKD. The CDR3 loop reads CACDTLGGYDTDKLIF. Written as DNA, the CDR3 is TGTGCCTGTGACACCTTGGGGGGTTACGACACCGATAAACTCATCTTT.

This clone was seen a few times. A much more abundant neighbour one base away suggests this may be a read error. This sample includes further DNA sequences coding for the same CDR3. As DNA, the CDR3 is TGTGCTCTTGGGGTCGGCCCTCTGAGGGATTTCTGTGTCACCGATAAGCTCATCTTT. Its translation is CALGVGPLRDFCVTDKLIF. V usage is TRDV1 and J usage is TRDJ1; D perhaps matches TRDD3 (5 bases). The germline CDR1 and CDR2 sequences are TSWWSYY and QGS. The CDR3 extends over 19 amino acids.

By share, this clone counts as hyperexpanded. Other DNA sequences from this sample encode an identical CDR3 as well. This sequence joins TRDV2 and TRDJ1, with 7 positions matching TRDD3. From germline, CDR1 is GEAIGNYY and CDR2 EKD. This CDR3 contains 16 residues. V dropped 0 bases and J dropped 4; count of bases not matched to a gene: 10. CDR3 DNA sequence: TGTGCCTGTGACACCGGAGTGGGGGACCCCTTCGATAAACTCATCTTT. Translated: CACDTGVGDPFDKLIF.

About this clone itself: A far more abundant clone sits one base away, making this likely a read error. This sequence joins TRDV2 and TRDJ1; 11 bases are shared with TRDD3. From germline, CDR1 is GEAIGNYY and CDR2 EKD. The CDR3 is 20 residues long. The J segment lost 6 bases and the V segment lost 0 bases, leaving 20 bases of the junction unmatched. The CDR3 here is CACDTRGGTGGYALVYKLIF. In DNA form, the CDR3 reads TGTGCCTGTGACACCCGAGGCGGGACTGGGGGATATGCTTTGGTGTATAAACTCATCTTT.

On this clone: The protein recorded in TCRdb matches a much larger clone and deviates from this DNA's translation at residue 9, suggesting a read error; the protein here is obtained by translating the DNA. This chain uses TRDV3 with TRDJ1, with TRDD2 as a possible D gene (6 bases). This CDR3 spans 19 amino acids. V lost 2 bases and J 0 bases, leaving 28 bases between the germline ends. The V gene's germline CDR1 is TVYSNPD and CDR2 GDNSRS (reference sequence). CDR3 residues: CAFWAFPVPGATYTDKLIF. The CDR3 nucleotides are TGTGCCTTTTGGGCCTTCCCCGTACCGGGGGCCACGTACACCGATAAACTCATCTTT.

This clone has just a few counts. One base away lies a much larger clone, so this may be a sequencing read error. The sample carries other DNA sequences with the same CDR3. The chain's CDR3 is CASIRLRPTDKLIF. CDR3 DNA sequence: TGTGCCTCAATTCGGCTACGCCCGACCGATAAGCTCATCTTT. The V gene is TRDV3, the J gene TRDJ1; D gene ambiguous. Germline assignment: CDR1 TVYSNPD and CDR2 GDNSRS (reference sequence). This CDR3 comprises 14 residues.

This clone appeared many times. This could be a read error, since a much larger clone is one nucleotide away. The chain recombines TRDV2 with TRDJ1; TRDD3 matches at 8 bases. Germline CDR1 reads GEAIGNYY; CDR2 reads EKD. With 4 bases clipped from V and 0 bases from J, the junction kept 9 bases outside the gene matches. The CDR3 consists of 16 residues. In DNA, the CDR3 is TGTGCCTGTGATGCCTTACTGGGGGCCTACACCGATAAACTCATCTTT. Its protein is CACDALLGAYTDKLIF.

Of note for this clone: With only one base between it and a far larger clone, this is likely a read error. This sample includes further DNA sequences coding for the same CDR3. The chain recombines TRDV2 with TRDJ1; 8 bases match TRDD3. The CDR3 runs to 17 residues. CDR1 and CDR2 from the germline V gene are GEAIGNYY and EKD. The V gene end was trimmed by 3 bases and the J gene end by 0 bases; junction bases not matched to a gene: 11. As DNA, the CDR3 is TGTGCCTGTGACCCCACCGGGGATACCCCTTACACCGATAAACTCATCTTT. Translating gives CACDPTGDTPYTDKLIF.

Note on this clone: A read error likely explains why the TCRdb protein, taken from a much larger clone, differs from this DNA's translation at residue 3; the protein shown is translated from the DNA. The chain uses TRDV1 and TRDJ1; 10 bases align to TRDD3. The CDR3 contains 22 residues. Germline loops: CDR1 TSWWSYY, CDR2 QGS. CDR3 residues: CAPGERRNNCLSYWGIGDKLIF. CDR3 nucleotides: TGTGCTCCTGGGGAACGTCGTAATAACTGTCTTTCCTACTGGGGGATTGGCGATAAACTCATCTTT.

Remarks on this clone: TCRdb has a much larger clone's protein, which differs at residue 16 from the translation of this DNA, likely because of a read error; what is shown is the protein translated from the DNA. The rearrangement uses TRDV2 and TRDJ1; 7 nucleotides line up with TRDD3. Germline lookup yields CDR1 GEAIGNYY and CDR2 EKD. The length of the CDR3 is 18 residues. The CDR3 loop is CACDKWDGGPMYTDKIIF. The CDR3 nucleotides are TGTGCCTGTGACAAGTGGGATGGGGGACCGATGTACACCGATAAAATCATCTTT.

About this clone: TCRdb lists the protein of a much larger clone for this DNA, which differs at residue 11, so this is likely a read error; the protein given here is translated from the DNA itself. The chain recombines TRDV1 with TRDJ1; 7 bases are shared with TRDD2. The germline CDR1 and CDR2 sequences are TSWWSYY and QGS. V lost 1 base, J lost 11 bases, and 16 bases stayed unmatched. This CDR3 is 16 amino acids long. The CDR3 DNA is TGTGCTCTTGGGGAACCCCCTTCCTCGGTGTCTGTACAGCTCATCTTT. This codes for CALGEPPSSVSVQLIF.

This clone was seen a handful of times. TCRdb lists the protein of a much larger clone for this DNA, which differs at residue 11, so this is likely a read error; the protein given here is translated from the DNA itself. The chain links TRDV2 to TRDJ1, with 7 nucleotides matching TRDD2. The ends lost 1 base at V and 0 bases at J; junction bases unmatched: 13. Looked up from germline, CDR1 is GEAIGNYY and CDR2 is EKD. This CDR3 contains 18 residues. The CDR3 region is CACDTFLPGARNTDKLIF. DNA of the CDR3: TGTGCCTGTGACACGTTCCTACCGGGGGCCAGGAACACCGATAAACTCATCTTT.

This clone has a handful of counts. The TCRdb protein, from a much larger clone, departs from this DNA's translation at residue 10, likely by read error; the protein shown derives from the DNA. The CDR3 DNA is TGTGCCTGTGACACGAATAGTTTCCTACATTGGGGGATACGCCCGTACACCGATAAACTCATCTTT. Translation: CACDTNSFLHWGIRPYTDKLIF. The chain couples TRDV2 to TRDJ1; 11 nucleotides agree with TRDD3. J gave up 0 bases and V 1 base, and 21 bases lay outside the gene matches. From germline, CDR1 is GEAIGNYY and CDR2 EKD. The CDR3 is 22 residues long.

This clone was seen a few times. The likely explanation is a read error, given a far larger clone one base away. J is TRDJ1 and V is TRDV1, with 11 positions matching TRDD3. The CDR3 has 20 residues. Looked up from germline, CDR1 is TSWWSYY and CDR2 is QGS. The V and J ends lost 4 bases and 3 bases, in that order; junction bases with no gene match: 19. The chain's CDR3 is CALGGPSYAWGILNADKLIF. The CDR3 region has the DNA TGTGCTCTTGGGGGACCGTCCTACGCCTGGGGGATACTGAACGCCGATAAACTCATCTTT.

This clone was seen more than once but under ten times. The junction and the germline gene differ at one end; a read error may be behind it. V and J are TRDV1 and TRDJ1, with a tentative D call TRDD3 (5 bases). Germline V gene sequence: CDR1 TSWWSYY, CDR2 QGS. The CDR3 has 21 amino acids. For the CDR3, the DNA is TGTGCTCTTGGGAAACTGGTCCCCCTAAGACGGCCTCACTGCTACACCGATAAACTCATCTTT. As protein: CALGKLVPLRRPHCYTDKLIF.

This clone has at least ten counts. Only one base separates this from a far larger clonotype, so it likely reflects a read error. The J gene is TRDJ1, the V gene TRDV3, with 9 bases fitting TRDD3. Looked up from germline, CDR1 is TVYSNPD and CDR2 is GDNSRS (reference sequence). This CDR3 spans 19 amino acids. The CDR3 sequence: CAFNCPLPWGIRREYKLTF. The CDR3 DNA follows: TGTGCCTTTAATTGTCCCCTACCCTGGGGGATCCGACGTGAGTATAAACTCACCTTT.

In its sample, this clone was seen a few times. A far bigger clonotype differs at one base, so this is likely a read error. This sample also contains other DNA sequences that code for the same CDR3. This chain links TRDV1 with TRDJ1; 11 positions agree with TRDD3. V lost 3 bases to trimming and J lost 8 bases; unmatched junction nucleotides: 14. Germline loops: CDR1 TSWWSYY, CDR2 QGS. The CDR3 is 17 amino acids. The CDR3 loop is CALGEQIWGIRVDKLIF. The CDR3 DNA reads TGTGCTCTTGGGGAGCAAATATGGGGGATACGCGTCGACAAACTCATCTTT.

This clone was recorded at least ten times. Just one base apart from a much larger clone, this may be a read error. The chain combines TRDV1 with TRDJ1; the D is unclear. The CDR3 loop spans 16 amino acids. The V and J ends lost 3 bases and 0 bases respectively, with 14 bases between them. Germline V gene lookup returns CDR1 TSWWSYY and CDR2 QGS. CDR3 amino acids: CALGDSILGYTDKLIF. CDR3 in DNA: TGTGCTCTTGGGGACTCAATTCTAGGGTACACCGATAAACTCATCTTT.

The sample holds a few counts of this clone. A far larger clone is off by one base, so a read error is likely. Other DNA sequences from this sample encode an identical CDR3 as well. The J gene is TRDJ1, the V gene TRDV2; 7 positions match TRDD3. The CDR3 runs 17 residues. The trim removed 7 bases at V and 0 bases at J, leaving 16 bases unmatched. Looked up from germline, CDR1 is GEAIGNYY and CDR2 is EKD. As DNA, the CDR3 is TGTGCCTGCTCTAGCATGGGGGAACCTTCGTACACCGATAAACTCATCTTT. Its translation: CACSSMGEPSYTDKLIF.

Points on this clone: TCRdb's protein, taken from a much larger clone, differs from this DNA's translation at residue 8, likely owing to a read error; the protein displayed comes from the DNA. The V call is TRDV1, the J call TRDJ1; 10 nucleotides align to TRDD3. Trimming took 4 bases from V and 8 from J; bases not matched to a gene: 13. CDR3 size: 16 residues. The germline CDR1 and CDR2 sequences are TSWWSYY and QGS. CDR3 sequence reads: CALGVYGYTGGWKLIF. CDR3 nucleotides: TGTGCTCTTGGGGTGTACGGGTATACTGGGGGATGGAAACTCATCTTT.

In this sample, this clone is medium-sized (0.01 to 0.1%). A far larger clone lies a single base away; this is likely a read error. Other DNA sequences of this sample code for an identical CDR3. The chain links TRDV1 to TRDJ1, with TRDD3 matching 9 bases. Germline V lookup: CDR1 TSWWSYY, CDR2 QGS. The CDR3 spans 24 residues. CDR3: CALGERRSSRSFLTGGKYTDKLIF. The DNA for the CDR3 is TGTGCCCTTGGGGAAAGGCGTTCCTCACGGTCCTTCCTTACTGGGGGAAAGTACACCGATAAACTCATCTTT.